The source of this T cell receptor beta chain is a study of a mutant IDH1 vaccine in newly diagnosed glioma. Time point here: baseline, week 1 (first vaccination visit). Treatment defined: pre-vaccination baseline after standard-of-care therapy. Profiling relied on immunoSEQ multiplex PCR, and the TCRdb table lists in-frame clones only, not all of them. The sample comprises tens of thousands of clones, around 79% of which are singletons, and about 21% rests with the top ten. The CDR3 has 11 amino acids. Germline CDR1 is DFQATT and CDR2 is SNEGSKA (reference sequence). With 7 bases removed from V and 5 bases from J, the gap between germline ends came to 12 bases.

This clonotype was sampled from a man aged 30 to 39 with glioma. The J gene is TRBJ2-7, the V gene TRBV20-1; the D gene is possibly TRBD2 (5 bases). The sequencing here drew on PBMCs, taken from a glioma patient treated with radiotherapy, temozolomide or both. CDR3 in DNA: TGCAGTGTGCTAGGAGCGGACGAGCAGTACTTC. Amino acid sequence: CSVLGADEQYF.